Sequencing of this T cell receptor (beta chain) was carried out in a study of shared clonotypes between healthy human individuals. Findings and limits, study-wide: The study found lower generation probabilities in non-shared clonotypes than in those shared by all four donors.

In the case of this clone: Its antigen is not identified. Other nucleotide sequences in the sample specify the same CDR3.

After removal of 4 bases from V and 4 bases from J, the junction contained 5 bases not matched to a gene. CDR1 is SNHLY, CDR2 FYNNEI, per germline. The CDR3 spans 15 residues. TCRdb keeps only in-frame clones here, not all; method: immunoSEQ multiplex PCR. The sample has 2,500,000 or so clones; less than 95% are singletons. Sequencing input: naive CD4+ T cells from PBMCs. Subset indicated: CD45RA+ positively selected. The chain uses TRBV2 and TRBJ2-1, with 9 positions matching TRBD1. This clonotype was obtained from a young man in good health. Some clones in this sample may be carry-over from other donors' samples. CDR3 protein: CASSADRGPYNEQFF. The CDR3 DNA reads as TGTGCCAGCAGTGCGGACAGGGGCCCTTACAATGAGCAGTTCTTC.